The 25 T cell receptor beta chains presented below share a single source sample, sequenced in a study of cytomegalovirus exposure and HLA in healthy donors. The PCR employed 60 Vbeta primers together with 13 Jbeta primers. The assay was immunoSEQ multiplex PCR, and TCRdb's table has in-frame clones only and misses some. The sample lists approximately 160,000 clones, about four fifths occurring once. Sequencing was done on a sample of PBMCs. All receptors come from a male donor in good health and CMV-seronegative.

J is TRBJ2-7 and V is TRBV2; a weak D match, TRBD2 (6 bases). This CDR3 is built from 13 residues. V lost 7 bases, J lost 2 bases, and 12 bases lay in between. Germline assignment: CDR1 SNHLY and CDR2 FYNNEI. The CDR3 coding sequence is TGTGCCAGCACGCGGGAACCGCCCTACGAGCAGTACTTC. Its protein product is CASTREPPYEQYF.

The chain uses TRBV20-1 and TRBJ2-3, with D unresolved. There are 10 residues in the CDR3. Trimming stripped 4 bases from V and 8 bases from J, with 7 bases between. Germline V gene lookup returns CDR1 DFQATT and CDR2 SNEGSKA (reference sequence). CDR3 in amino acids: CSANRGTQYF. The CDR3 DNA reads as TGCAGTGCTAATCGCGGTACGCAGTATTTT.

V is TRBV6-1 and J is TRBJ1-6, with 11 positions matching TRBD1. CDR1 is MNHNS and CDR2 is SASEGT in the germline V gene. The CDR3 sequence is 14 residues long. V shed 5 bases, J shed 10 bases, and the junction held 4 bases outside the gene matches. Written as DNA, the CDR3 is TGTGCCAGCAGTCGGGACAGGGGGTTGTCACCCCTCCACTTT. Translation: CASSRDRGLSPLHF.

This clone was counted only a few times. A read error may account for a junction end that differs from germline. The V call is TRBV7-9, the J call TRBJ1-2, with 7 bases identical to TRBD1. The CDR3 totals 16 residues. Germline V gene data show CDR1 as SEHNR and CDR2 as FQNEAQ (reference sequence). The CDR3 DNA follows: TGTTCCAGCGAAAAAGGGGGCCCGAAAATGAACTATGGCTACACCTTC. It translates to CSSEKGGPKMNYGYTF.

V is TRBV28 and J is TRBJ2-7; 8 bases align to TRBD2. The germline V gene encodes CDR1 MDHEN and CDR2 SYDVKM. This CDR3 contains 14 residues. Trimming cost V 8 bases and J 3 bases; bases outside gene matches: 9. The CDR3 nucleotides read TGTGCCAGCGCGGGGGGAGGGATCCTCTACGAGCAGTACTTC. Translated: CASAGGGILYEQYF.

The chain employs TRBV6-5 and TRBJ2-7, with TRBD2 as a possible D gene (5 bases). V lost 4 bases and J 6 bases, leaving 13 bases between the germline ends. The CDR3 covers 13 residues. The germline V gene has CDR1 MNHEY and CDR2 SVGAGI. The CDR3 DNA is TGTGCCAGCAGTTGGTCTAGCTGGGGCGAGCAGTACTTC. It translates to CASSWSSWGEQYF.

The chain combines TRBV6-1 with TRBJ2-5, with no clear D. Germline V gene sequence: CDR1 MNHNS, CDR2 SASEGT. Trimming shortened V by 8 bases and J by 5 bases, and 18 bases separated the two germline ends. The CDR3 consists of 14 residues. The CDR3 coding sequence is TGTGCCAGCCGAGACACGTGGTTTGAGGAGACCCAGTACTTC. It is translated as CASRDTWFEETQYF.

This sequence joins TRBV18 and TRBJ2-2; TRBD2 agrees at 8 bases. Per the germline V gene, CDR1 is KGHSH and CDR2 is LQKENI. J gave up 2 bases and V 0 bases, and 8 bases lay outside the gene matches. The CDR3 is 18 amino acids. The CDR3 sequence: CASSPPVAGKSNTGELFF. In DNA form, the CDR3 reads TGTGCCAGCTCACCACCAGTAGCGGGGAAGAGTAACACCGGGGAGCTGTTTTTT.

The chain links TRBV7-2 to TRBJ2-7; weak D call: TRBD1 (5 bases). V lost 1 base, J lost 1 base, and 11 bases lay in between. From germline, CDR1 is SGHTA and CDR2 FQGNSA. The CDR3 loop spans 15 amino acids. CDR3 bases: TGTGCCAGCAGCTTAGGGGGCGGCGGATCCTACGAGCAGTACTTC. This translates into CASSLGGGGSYEQYF.

V is TRBV7-9 and J is TRBJ2-3, with D perhaps TRBD2 (6 bases). Trimming took 4 bases from V and 0 from J, leaving 14 bases between them. Per germline, CDR1 SEHNR and CDR2 FQNEAQ (reference sequence). This CDR3 has 16 residues. The CDR3 sequence is CASSSTGGTSTDTQYF. DNA for the CDR3: TGTGCCAGCAGCTCTACTGGGGGGACGAGCACAGATACGCAGTATTTT.

V and J are TRBV7-8 and TRBJ2-2, with D possibly TRBD2 on 6 matching bases. With 1 base removed from V and 3 bases from J, the gap between germline ends came to 12 bases. The germline gives CDR1 SGHVS, CDR2 FQNEAQ. The CDR3 length is 16 residues. CDR3 sequence (DNA): TGTGCCAGCAGCTTAGGTCGAGGGAGGTACACCGGGGAGCTGTTTTTT. It translates to CASSLGRGRYTGELFF.

The chain uses TRBV6-5 and TRBJ2-7; D is possibly TRBD1 (6 bases). Trimming shortened V by 7 bases and J by 3 bases, and 10 bases separated the two germline ends. CDR1 is MNHEY and CDR2 is SVGAGI in the germline V gene. The length of the CDR3 is 12 residues. The CDR3 here is CASTGQNYEQYF. Here the CDR3 DNA reads TGTGCCAGCACCGGACAGAACTACGAGCAGTACTTC.

DNA of the CDR3: TGTGCCACCAGCATAGCTTACGACAGTTCTGAAGCTTTCTTT. Its protein product is CATSIAYDSSEAFF. The chain links TRBV15 to TRBJ1-1, with D perhaps TRBD1 (5 bases). The V gene lost 4 bases and the J gene lost 6 bases, with 15 bases spanning the gap. This CDR3 contains 14 residues. The germline V gene encodes CDR1 LNHNV and CDR2 YYDKDF (reference sequence).

The chain employs TRBV29-1 and TRBJ2-7; no clear D. From germline, CDR1 is SQVTM and CDR2 ANQGSEA. Trimming took 7 bases from V and 1 from J, leaving 8 bases between them. The CDR3 length is 11 residues. The CDR3 is CSGAISYEQYF. The CDR3 DNA reads TGCAGCGGCGCCATATCCTACGAGCAGTACTTC.

The chain employs TRBV25-1 and TRBJ1-4; no firm D call. Germline V CDR1 and CDR2: MGHDK, SYGVNS. V gave up 1 base and J gave up 4 bases, with 16 bases separating them. The length of the CDR3 is 17 residues. The CDR3 DNA is TGTGCCAGCAGTGAATTCGGAGGGATTGGCCTTAATGAAAAACTGTTTTTT. Its translation: CASSEFGGIGLNEKLFF.

The V and J genes are TRBV2 and TRBJ2-7; no clear D gene. The germline V gene has CDR1 SNHLY and CDR2 FYNNEI. Trimming removed 8 bases at V and 2 bases at J, with 10 bases between. The CDR3 consists of 12 residues. CDR3 DNA sequence: TGTGCCAGCGGAACAGAAACCTACGAGCAGTACTTC. This codes for CASGTETYEQYF.

The CDR3 protein is CASSPGQAEIYEQYF. CDR3 coding DNA: TGTGCCAGCTCACCTGGACAGGCGGAAATTTACGAGCAGTACTTC. The gene calls are TRBV18 and TRBJ2-7; TRBD1 matches at 7 bases. Trimming at V came to 3 bases and at J to 4 bases, leaving 9 bases not matched to a gene. Germline V gives CDR1 KGHSH, CDR2 LQKENI. The CDR3 runs 15 residues.

The rearrangement links TRBV5-4 to TRBJ2-5; TRBD2 agrees at 12 bases. The CDR3 covers 16 residues. V lost 0 bases to trimming and J lost 5 bases; unmatched junction nucleotides: 5. Germline CDR1 reads SGHNT; CDR2 reads YYREEE (reference sequence). CDR3 DNA sequence: TGTGCCAGCAGCTTGGGACTAGCGGGGGTTCTGGAGACCCAGTACTTC. Translated: CASSLGLAGVLETQYF.

The genes are TRBV19 and TRBJ1-1; 9 bases map to TRBD1. The junction had 5 bases not matched to a gene; V was cut back by 5 bases and J by 1 base. This CDR3 spans 15 amino acids. Germline CDR1 and CDR2: LNHDA and SQIVND (reference sequence). The chain's CDR3 is CASSSLQGANTEAFF. DNA for the CDR3: TGTGCCAGTAGTTCCCTACAGGGGGCGAACACTGAAGCTTTCTTT.

The chain is built from TRBV13 and TRBJ1-2; tentative D call: TRBD1 (5 bases). CDR1 is PRHDT, CDR2 FYEKMQ, per germline (reference sequence). This CDR3 has 14 residues. Trimming left V 7 bases short and J 4 bases short, with 16 bases between. The CDR3 reads CASTLGEGTYGYTF. CDR3 nucleotide sequence: TGTGCCAGCACCCTGGGGGAGGGGACCTATGGCTACACCTTC.

CDR3 DNA sequence: TGTGCCAGCAGGGGCTTATCAACCTACAATGAGCAGTTCTTC. This translates into CASRGLSTYNEQFF. The chain recombines TRBV9 with TRBJ2-1; D not resolved. Deletions cut 5 bases from V and 2 bases from J, with 11 bases between. The germline V gene has CDR1 SGDLS and CDR2 YYNGEE. The CDR3 spans 14 residues.

The CDR3 sequence is CASTLLWRDTEAFF. DNA for the CDR3: TGTGCCAGTACCCTCCTTTGGAGGGACACTGAAGCTTTCTTT. The V gene is TRBV19, the J gene TRBJ1-1; D is unclear. Looked up from germline, CDR1 is LNHDA and CDR2 is SQIVND (reference sequence). V was trimmed by 7 bases and J by 3 bases, leaving 15 bases between them. The CDR3 runs to 14 residues. Drawing the rest from reference TRBV19 and TRBJ1-1, the complete variable domain is DGGITQSPKYLFRKEGQNVTLSCEQNLNHDAMYWYRQDPGQGLRLIYYSQIVNDFQKGDIAEGYSVSREKKESFPLTVTSAQKNPTAFYLCASTLLWRDTEAFFGQGTRLTVV.

The chain links TRBV6-1 to TRBJ1-6, with D possibly matching TRBD1 (6 bases). The ends were cut back, 6 bases at V and 6 bases at J, with 9 bases in the middle. The CDR3 loop spans 13 amino acids. From germline, CDR1 is MNHNS and CDR2 SASEGT. The CDR3 nucleotides read TGTGCCAGCAGAAGACAGGCTAATTCACCCCTCCACTTT. This sequence encodes CASRRQANSPLHF.

The chain couples TRBV5-1 to TRBJ1-2, with D perhaps matching TRBD1 (6 bases). The germline V and J ends were trimmed by 2 bases and 4 bases, with 12 bases remaining between them. The CDR3 has 14 amino acids. CDR1 and CDR2 from the germline V gene are SGHRS and YFSETQ. This CDR3 is CASSLAQGGYGYTF. CDR3 DNA sequence: TGCGCCAGCAGCTTAGCACAGGGTGGCTATGGCTACACCTTC.

J is TRBJ1-1 and V is TRBV6-5; D call uncertain. The CDR3 is 12 amino acids. V gave up 4 bases and J gave up 4 bases, with 7 bases separating them. Germline V lookup: CDR1 MNHEY, CDR2 SVGAGI. Here the CDR3 DNA reads TGTGCCAGCAGTTCGACAACCACTGAAGCTTTCTTT. As protein: CASSSTTTEAFF.